The text below deals with one TCR beta chain. The antigen is not known. From germline, CDR1 is SEHNR and CDR2 FQNEAQ (reference sequence). The CDR3 covers 13 residues. Trimming left V 3 bases short and J 6 bases short, with 9 bases between. About 2 micrograms of genomic DNA, which was extracted from cryopreserved PBMCs, served as the material used for the TCR beta libraries. Repertoires were generated with immunoSEQ multiplex PCR, while TCRdb's copy carries only in-frame clones and drops some. Among some 200,000 clones, 70% to 75% were seen once, and the ten largest hold 5.5% to 6%. The source of the sample is a study of cytotoxic CD8 clonotypes in ibrutinib-treated CLL. For the study at large: Once patients had received a median 12 months of treatment, range 6 to 36, response samples were obtained. Study-wide points: Shared public clonotypes were rare, and on treatment they either got smaller or stayed the same.

This chain joins TRBV7-9 and TRBJ2-4; D is ambiguous. The source of this sequence is a human donor with chronic lymphocytic leukemia. Source: PBMCs, taken after 12 months of ibrutinib treatment. The CDR3 bases are TGTGCCAGCAGCTTCGGTCCCCGAAACATTCAGTACTTC. The encoded protein is CASSFGPRNIQYF.